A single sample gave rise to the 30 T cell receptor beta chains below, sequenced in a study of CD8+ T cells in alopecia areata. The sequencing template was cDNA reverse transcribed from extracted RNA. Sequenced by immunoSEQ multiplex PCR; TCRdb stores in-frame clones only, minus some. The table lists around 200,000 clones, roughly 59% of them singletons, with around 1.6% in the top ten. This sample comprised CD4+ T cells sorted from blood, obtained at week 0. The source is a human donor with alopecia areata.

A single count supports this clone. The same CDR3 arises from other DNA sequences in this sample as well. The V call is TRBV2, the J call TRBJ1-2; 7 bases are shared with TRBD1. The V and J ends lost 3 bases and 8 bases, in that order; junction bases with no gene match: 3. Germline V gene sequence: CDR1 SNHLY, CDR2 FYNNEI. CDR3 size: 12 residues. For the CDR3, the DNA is TGTGCCAGCAGTGAGTCAGGGGGAGGCTACACCTTC. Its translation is CASSESGGGYTF. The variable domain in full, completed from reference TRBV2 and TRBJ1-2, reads EPEVTQTPSHQVTQMGQEVILRCVPISNHLYFYWYRQILGQKVEFLVSFYNNEISEKSEIFDDQFSVERPDGSNFTLKIRSTKLEDSAMYFCASSESGGGYTFGSGTRLTVV.

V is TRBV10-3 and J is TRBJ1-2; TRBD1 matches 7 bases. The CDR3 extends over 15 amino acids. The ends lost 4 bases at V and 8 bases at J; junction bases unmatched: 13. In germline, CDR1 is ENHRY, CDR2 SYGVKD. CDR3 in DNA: TGTGCCATCAGTGGGATGGTGGGACAGCGAGCGGGCTACACCTTC. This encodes CAISGMVGQRAGYTF.

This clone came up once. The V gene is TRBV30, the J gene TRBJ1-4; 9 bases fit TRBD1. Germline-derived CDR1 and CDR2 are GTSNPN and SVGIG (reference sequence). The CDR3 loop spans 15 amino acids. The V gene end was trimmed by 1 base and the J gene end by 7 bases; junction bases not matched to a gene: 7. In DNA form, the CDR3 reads TGTGCCTGGAGTGACCTCTCGGACAGGGGTGAAAAACTGTTTTTT. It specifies CAWSDLSDRGEKLFF.

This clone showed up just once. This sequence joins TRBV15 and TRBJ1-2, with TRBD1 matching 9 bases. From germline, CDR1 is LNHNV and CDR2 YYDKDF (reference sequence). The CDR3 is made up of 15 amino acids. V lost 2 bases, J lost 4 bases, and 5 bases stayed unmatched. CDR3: CATSRPTGGTYGYTF. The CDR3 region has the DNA TGTGCCACCAGCAGACCGACAGGGGGAACCTATGGCTACACCTTC.

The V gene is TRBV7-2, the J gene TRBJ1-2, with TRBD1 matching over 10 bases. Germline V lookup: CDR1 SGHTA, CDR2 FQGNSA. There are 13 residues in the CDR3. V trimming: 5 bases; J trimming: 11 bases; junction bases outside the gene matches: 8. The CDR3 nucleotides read TGTGCCAGCAGCCCAGACAGGGGGCGGAGATACACCTTC. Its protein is CASSPDRGRRYTF.

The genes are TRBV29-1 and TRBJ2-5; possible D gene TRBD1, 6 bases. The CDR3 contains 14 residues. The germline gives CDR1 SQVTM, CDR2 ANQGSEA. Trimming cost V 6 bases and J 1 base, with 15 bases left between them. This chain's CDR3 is CSVGSTGLQETQYF. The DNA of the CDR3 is TGCAGCGTCGGCTCGACAGGACTCCAAGAGACCCAGTACTTC. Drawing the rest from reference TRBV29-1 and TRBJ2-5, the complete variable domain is SAVISQKPSRDICQRGTSLTIQCQVDSQVTMMFWYRQQPGQSLTLIATANQGSEATYESGFVIDKFPISRPNLTFSTLTVSNMSPEDSSIYLCSVGSTGLQETQYFGPGTRLLVL.

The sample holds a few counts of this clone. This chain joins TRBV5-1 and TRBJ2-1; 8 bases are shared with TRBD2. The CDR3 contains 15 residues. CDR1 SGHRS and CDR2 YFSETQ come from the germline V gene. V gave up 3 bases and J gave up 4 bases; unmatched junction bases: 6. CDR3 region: CASSSSGGIYNEQFF. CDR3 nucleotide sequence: TGCGCCAGCAGCTCGAGCGGGGGAATATACAATGAGCAGTTCTTC.

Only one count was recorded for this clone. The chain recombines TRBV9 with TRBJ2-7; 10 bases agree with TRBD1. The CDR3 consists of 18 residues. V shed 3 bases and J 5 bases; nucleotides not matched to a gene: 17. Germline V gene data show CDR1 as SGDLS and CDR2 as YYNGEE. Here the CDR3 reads CASSEGLVGTGVLHEQYF. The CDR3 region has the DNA TGTGCCAGCAGCGAGGGCCTCGTCGGGACAGGGGTTTTGCACGAGCAGTACTTC. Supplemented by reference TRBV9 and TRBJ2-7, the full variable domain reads DSGVTQTPKHLITATGQRVTLRCSPRSGDLSVYWYQQSLDQGLQFLIQYYNGEERAKGNILERFSAQQFPDLHSELNLSSLELGDSALYFCASSEGLVGTGVLHEQYFGPGTRLTVT.

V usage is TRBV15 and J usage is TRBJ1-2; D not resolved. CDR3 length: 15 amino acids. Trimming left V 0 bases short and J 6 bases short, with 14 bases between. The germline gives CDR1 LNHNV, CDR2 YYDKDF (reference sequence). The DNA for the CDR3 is TGTGCCACCAGCAGAGATCGGCTACAGCTTAATGGCTACACCTTC. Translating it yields CATSRDRLQLNGYTF.

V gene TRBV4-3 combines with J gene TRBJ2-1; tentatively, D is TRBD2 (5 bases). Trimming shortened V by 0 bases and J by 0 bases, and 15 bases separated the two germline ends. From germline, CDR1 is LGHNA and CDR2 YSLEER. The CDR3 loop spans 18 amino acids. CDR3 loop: CASSQDRGWRSSYNEQFF. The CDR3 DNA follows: TGCGCCAGCAGCCAAGATCGGGGTTGGCGAAGCTCCTACAATGAGCAGTTCTTC.

The CDR3 DNA follows: TGTGCCAGCAGCGTAGACGCTAGTGGCTACGAGCAGTACTTC. This encodes CASSVDASGYEQYF. The chain joins TRBV9 to TRBJ2-7; D is unclear. The V end was cut by 0 bases, the J end by 3 bases, with 10 bases between. This CDR3 contains 14 residues. Per the germline V gene, CDR1 is SGDLS and CDR2 is YYNGEE. Based on the CDR3 plus reference TRBV9 and TRBJ2-7, the full variable domain is DSGVTQTPKHLITATGQRVTLRCSPRSGDLSVYWYQQSLDQGLQFLIQYYNGEERAKGNILERFSAQQFPDLHSELNLSSLELGDSALYFCASSVDASGYEQYFGPGTRLTVT.

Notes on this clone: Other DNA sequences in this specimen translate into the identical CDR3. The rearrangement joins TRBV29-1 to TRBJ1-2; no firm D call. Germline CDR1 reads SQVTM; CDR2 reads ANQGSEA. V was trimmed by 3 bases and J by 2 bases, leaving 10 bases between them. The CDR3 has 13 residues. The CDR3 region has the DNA TGCAGCGTTGACACGGGAGGCAACTATGGCTACACCTTC. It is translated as CSVDTGGNYGYTF.

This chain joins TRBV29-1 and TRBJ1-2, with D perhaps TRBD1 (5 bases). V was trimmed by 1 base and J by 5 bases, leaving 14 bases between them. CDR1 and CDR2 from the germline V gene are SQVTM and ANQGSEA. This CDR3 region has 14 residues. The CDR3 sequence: CSVEVLMGPYGYTF. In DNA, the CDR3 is TGCAGCGTTGAAGTCCTGATGGGGCCGTATGGCTACACCTTC.

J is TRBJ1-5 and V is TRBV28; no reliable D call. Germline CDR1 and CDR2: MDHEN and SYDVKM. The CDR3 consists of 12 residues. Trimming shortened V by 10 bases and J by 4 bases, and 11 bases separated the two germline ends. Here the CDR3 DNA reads TGTGCCAATGGACTGACAAATCAGCCCCAGCATTTT. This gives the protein CANGLTNQPQHF.

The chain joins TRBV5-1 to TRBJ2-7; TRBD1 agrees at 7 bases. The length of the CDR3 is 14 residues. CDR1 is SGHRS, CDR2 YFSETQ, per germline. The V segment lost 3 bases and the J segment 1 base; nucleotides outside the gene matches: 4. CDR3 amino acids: CASSSSGGSYEQYF. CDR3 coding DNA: TGCGCCAGCAGCTCCTCAGGGGGATCCTACGAGCAGTACTTC.

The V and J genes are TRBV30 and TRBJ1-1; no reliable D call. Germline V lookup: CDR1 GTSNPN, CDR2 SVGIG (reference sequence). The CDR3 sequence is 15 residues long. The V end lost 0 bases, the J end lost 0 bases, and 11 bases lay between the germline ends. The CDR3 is CAWSVWEEMNTEAFF. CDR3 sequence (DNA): TGTGCCTGGAGTGTATGGGAGGAAATGAACACTGAAGCTTTCTTT. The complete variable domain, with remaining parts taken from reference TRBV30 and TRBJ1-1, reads SQTIHQWPATLVQPVGSPLSLECTVEGTSNPNLYWYRQAAGRGLQLLFYSVGIGQISSEVPQNLSASRPQDRQFILSSKKLLLSDSGFYLCAWSVWEEMNTEAFFGQGTRLTVV.

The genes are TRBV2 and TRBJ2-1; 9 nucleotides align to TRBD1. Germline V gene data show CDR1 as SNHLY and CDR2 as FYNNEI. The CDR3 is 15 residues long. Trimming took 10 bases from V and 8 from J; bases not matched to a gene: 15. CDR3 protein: CAIERSRDRADEQFF. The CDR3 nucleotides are TGTGCCATAGAGAGGAGCCGGGACAGGGCTGATGAGCAGTTCTTC.

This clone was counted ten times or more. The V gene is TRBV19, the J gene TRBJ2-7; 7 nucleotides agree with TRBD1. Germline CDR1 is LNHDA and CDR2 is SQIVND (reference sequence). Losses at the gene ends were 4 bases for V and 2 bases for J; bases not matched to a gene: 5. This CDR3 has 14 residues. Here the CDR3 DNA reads TGTGCCAGTAGTAAGGGGGCTCTACCCTACGAGCAGTACTTC. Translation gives CASSKGALPYEQYF. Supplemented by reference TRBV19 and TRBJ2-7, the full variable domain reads DGGITQSPKYLFRKEGQNVTLSCEQNLNHDAMYWYRQDPGQGLRLIYYSQIVNDFQKGDIAEGYSVSREKKESFPLTVTSAQKNPTAFYLCASSKGALPYEQYFGPGTRLTVT.

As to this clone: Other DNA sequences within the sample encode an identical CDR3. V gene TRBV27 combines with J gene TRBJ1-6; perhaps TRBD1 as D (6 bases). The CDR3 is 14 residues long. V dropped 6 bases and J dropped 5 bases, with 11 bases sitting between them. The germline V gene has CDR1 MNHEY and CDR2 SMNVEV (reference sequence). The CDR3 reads CASSFRGDNSPLHF. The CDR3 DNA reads TGTGCCAGCAGCTTCAGGGGAGATAATTCACCCCTCCACTTT.

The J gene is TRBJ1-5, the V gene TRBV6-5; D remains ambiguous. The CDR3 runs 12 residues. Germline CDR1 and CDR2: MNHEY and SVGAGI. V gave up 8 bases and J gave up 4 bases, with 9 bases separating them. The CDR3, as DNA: TGTGCCAGCCAGACGGTTAATCAGCCCCAGCATTTT. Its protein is CASQTVNQPQHF.

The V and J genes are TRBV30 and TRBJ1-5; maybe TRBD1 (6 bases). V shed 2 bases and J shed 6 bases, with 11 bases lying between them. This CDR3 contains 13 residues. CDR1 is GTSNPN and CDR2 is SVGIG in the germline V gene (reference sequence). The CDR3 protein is CAWSNREGQPQHF. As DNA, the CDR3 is TGTGCCTGGAGTAACAGGGAAGGTCAGCCCCAGCATTTT.

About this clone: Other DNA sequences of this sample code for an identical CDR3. Here the CDR3 DNA reads TGTGCCTGGAGTGTCCAAGCGAACACTGAAGCTTTCTTT. This encodes CAWSVQANTEAFF. The gene calls are TRBV30 and TRBJ1-1; D remains ambiguous. CDR1 and CDR2 (germline): GTSNPN, SVGIG (reference sequence). V was cut by 0 bases and J by 1 base, with 6 bases left in between. CDR3 size: 13 residues. Supplemented by reference TRBV30 and TRBJ1-1, the full variable domain reads SQTIHQWPATLVQPVGSPLSLECTVEGTSNPNLYWYRQAAGRGLQLLFYSVGIGQISSEVPQNLSASRPQDRQFILSSKKLLLSDSGFYLCAWSVQANTEAFFGQGTRLTVV.

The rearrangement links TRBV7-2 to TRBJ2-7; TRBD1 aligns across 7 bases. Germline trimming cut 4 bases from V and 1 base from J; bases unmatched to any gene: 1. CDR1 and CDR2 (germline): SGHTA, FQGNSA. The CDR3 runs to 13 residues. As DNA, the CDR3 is TGTGCCAGCAGCTCGACAGGGTCCTACGAGCAGTACTTC. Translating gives CASSSTGSYEQYF.

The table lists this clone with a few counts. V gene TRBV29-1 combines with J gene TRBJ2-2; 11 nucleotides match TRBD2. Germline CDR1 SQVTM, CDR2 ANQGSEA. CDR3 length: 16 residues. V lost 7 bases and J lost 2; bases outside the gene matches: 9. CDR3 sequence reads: CSAGSLAGVNTGELFF. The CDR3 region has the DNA TGCAGCGCTGGATCACTAGCGGGGGTCAACACCGGGGAGCTGTTTTTT.

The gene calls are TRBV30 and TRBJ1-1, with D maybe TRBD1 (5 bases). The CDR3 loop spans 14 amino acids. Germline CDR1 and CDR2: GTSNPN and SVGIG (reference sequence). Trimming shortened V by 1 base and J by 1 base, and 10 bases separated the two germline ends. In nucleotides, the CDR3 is TGTGCCTGGAGTGAGGGACGGGGGAACACTGAAGCTTTCTTT. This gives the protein CAWSEGRGNTEAFF.

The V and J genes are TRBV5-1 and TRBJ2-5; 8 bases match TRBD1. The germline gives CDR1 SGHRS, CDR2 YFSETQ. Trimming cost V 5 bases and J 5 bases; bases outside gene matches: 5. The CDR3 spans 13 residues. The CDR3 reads CASRGTGGETQYF. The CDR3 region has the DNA TGCGCCAGCAGGGGGACAGGAGGGGAGACCCAGTACTTC.

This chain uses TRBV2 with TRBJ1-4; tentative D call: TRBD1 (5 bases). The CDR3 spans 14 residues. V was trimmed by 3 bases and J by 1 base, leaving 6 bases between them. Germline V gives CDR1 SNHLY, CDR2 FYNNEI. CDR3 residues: CASSDRETNEKLFF. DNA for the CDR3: TGTGCCAGCAGTGACAGGGAAACTAATGAAAAACTGTTTTTT.

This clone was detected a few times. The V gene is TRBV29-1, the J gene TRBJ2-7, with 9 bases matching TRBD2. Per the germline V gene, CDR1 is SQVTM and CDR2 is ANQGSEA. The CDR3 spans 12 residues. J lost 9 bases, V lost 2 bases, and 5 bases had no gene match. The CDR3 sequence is CSVELAGRVQYF. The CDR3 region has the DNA TGCAGCGTTGAACTAGCGGGGAGGGTGCAGTACTTC.

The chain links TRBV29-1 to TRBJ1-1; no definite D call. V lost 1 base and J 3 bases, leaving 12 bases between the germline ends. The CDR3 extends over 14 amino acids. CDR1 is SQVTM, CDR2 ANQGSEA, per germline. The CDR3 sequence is CSVEGPLGDTEAFF. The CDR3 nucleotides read TGCAGCGTTGAAGGGCCGCTGGGCGACACTGAAGCTTTCTTT.

CDR3 region: CASSLGQFSYNEQFF. In nucleotides, the CDR3 is TGTGCCAGCAGCTTGGGACAGTTCTCCTACAATGAGCAGTTCTTC. The chain joins TRBV5-6 to TRBJ2-1; possible D gene TRBD1, 5 bases. The CDR3 loop spans 15 amino acids. Between the trimmed V and J ends, which lost 0 bases and 0 bases, there was a span of 7 bases. The germline gives CDR1 SGHDT, CDR2 YYEEEE.